This TCR beta chain was documented in a study of vaccination effects on CD4 cells after COVID-19. The overall study: Two-dose vaccination with either BNT162b2 or mRNA-1273 was given to the participants. Regarding the study as a whole: Convalescent patients numbered few in the study; early post-infection timepoints were missing entirely.

ViraFEST expansion of antigen-specific CD4+ T cells with viral peptide pools preceded sequencing. Isolating CD4+ T cells followed 9 to 10 days of culture. Wells containing 1.5 million to 2.5 million PBMC each were cultured with around 9.1 IU/ml IL-2 and about 10 ug/ml peptides. Replacing half the medium with IL-2 medium was done on days 3 and 7. Concerning this clone: Antigen specificity is unknown.

The CDR3 spans 14 residues. V gave up 4 bases and J gave up 7 bases; unmatched junction bases: 8. Germline values: CDR1 LGHDT, CDR2 YNNKEL (reference sequence). Produced via immunoSEQ multiplex PCR; TCRdb's table is partial and in-frame only. The sample records approximately 82,000 clones, roughly four fifths being singletons. This sequence originates from a human donor who received a COVID-19 vaccine. The chain combines TRBV3-1 (or the pseudogene TRBV3-2) with TRBJ2-5; TRBD1 agrees at 8 bases. The material sequenced was CD4+ T cells from PBMCs cultured with HCoV-229E spike peptides, taken before COVID-19 vaccination. CDR3 region: CASSPPGGGGTQYF. DNA of the CDR3: TGTGCCAGCAGCCCCCCAGGGGGCGGCGGGACCCAGTACTTC.